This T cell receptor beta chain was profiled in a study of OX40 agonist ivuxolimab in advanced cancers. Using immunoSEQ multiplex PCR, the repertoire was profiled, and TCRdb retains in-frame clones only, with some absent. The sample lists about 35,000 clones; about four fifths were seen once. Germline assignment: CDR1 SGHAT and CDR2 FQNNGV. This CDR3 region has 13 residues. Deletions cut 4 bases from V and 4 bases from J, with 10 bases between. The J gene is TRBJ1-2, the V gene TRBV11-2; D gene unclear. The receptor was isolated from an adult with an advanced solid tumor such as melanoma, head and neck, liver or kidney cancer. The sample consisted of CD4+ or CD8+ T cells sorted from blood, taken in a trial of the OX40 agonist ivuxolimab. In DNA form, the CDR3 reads TGTGCCAGCAGCTCTTCAGAATTCTATGGCTACACCTTC. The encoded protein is CASSSSEFYGYTF.